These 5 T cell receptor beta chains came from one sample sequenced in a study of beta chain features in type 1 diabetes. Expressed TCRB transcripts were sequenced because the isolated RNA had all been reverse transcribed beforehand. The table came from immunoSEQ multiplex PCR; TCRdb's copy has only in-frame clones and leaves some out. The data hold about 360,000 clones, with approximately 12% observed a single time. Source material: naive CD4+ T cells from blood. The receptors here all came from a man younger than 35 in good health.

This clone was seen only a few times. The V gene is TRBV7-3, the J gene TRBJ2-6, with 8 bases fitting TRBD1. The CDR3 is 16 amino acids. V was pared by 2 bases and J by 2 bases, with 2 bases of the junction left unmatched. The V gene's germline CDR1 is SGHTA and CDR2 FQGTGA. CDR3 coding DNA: TGTGCCAGCAGCTTACCAGGGGGCGCTGGGGCCAACGTCCTGACTTTC. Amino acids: CASSLPGGAGANVLTF.

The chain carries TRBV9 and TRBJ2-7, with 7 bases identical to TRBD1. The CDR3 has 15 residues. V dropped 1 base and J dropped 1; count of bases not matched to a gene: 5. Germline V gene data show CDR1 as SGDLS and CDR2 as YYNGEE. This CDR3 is CASSVLPGQSYEQYF. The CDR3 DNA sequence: TGTGCCAGCAGCGTACTTCCGGGACAGTCCTACGAGCAGTACTTC.

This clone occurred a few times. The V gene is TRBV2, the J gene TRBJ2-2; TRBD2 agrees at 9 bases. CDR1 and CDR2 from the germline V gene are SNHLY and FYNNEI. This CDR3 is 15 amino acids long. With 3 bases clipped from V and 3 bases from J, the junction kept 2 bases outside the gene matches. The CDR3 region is CASSELAGYTGELFF. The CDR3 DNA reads TGTGCCAGCAGTGAGCTAGCGGGGTACACCGGGGAGCTGTTTTTT.

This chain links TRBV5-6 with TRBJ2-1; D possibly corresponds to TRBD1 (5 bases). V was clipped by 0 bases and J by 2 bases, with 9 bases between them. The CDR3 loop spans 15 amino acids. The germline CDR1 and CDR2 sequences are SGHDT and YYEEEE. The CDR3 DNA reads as TGTGCCAGCAGCTTGGTCAGGGTCGCCTACAATGAGCAGTTCTTC. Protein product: CASSLVRVAYNEQFF.

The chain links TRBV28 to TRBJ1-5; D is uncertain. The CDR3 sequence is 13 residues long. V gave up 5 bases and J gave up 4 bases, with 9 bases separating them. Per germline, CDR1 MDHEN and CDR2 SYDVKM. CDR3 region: CASSAIINQPQHF. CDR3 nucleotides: TGTGCCAGCAGTGCGATCATAAATCAGCCCCAGCATTTT.